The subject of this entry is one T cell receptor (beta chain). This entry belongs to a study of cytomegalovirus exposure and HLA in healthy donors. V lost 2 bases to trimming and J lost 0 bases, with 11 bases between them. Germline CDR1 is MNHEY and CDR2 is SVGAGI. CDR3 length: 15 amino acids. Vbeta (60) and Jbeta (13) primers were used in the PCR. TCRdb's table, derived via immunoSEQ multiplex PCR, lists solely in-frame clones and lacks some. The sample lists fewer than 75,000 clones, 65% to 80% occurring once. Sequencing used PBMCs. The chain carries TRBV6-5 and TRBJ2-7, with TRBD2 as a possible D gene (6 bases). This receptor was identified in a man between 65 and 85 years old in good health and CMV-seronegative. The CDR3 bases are TGTGCCAGCAGTTACGGCCCCGGGGGCTCCTACGAGCAGTACTTC. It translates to CASSYGPGGSYEQYF.